This TCR beta chain stems from a study of T cells in Graves' hyperthyroidism and ophthalmopathy (dated by TCRdb to between 2018 and 2021). For the wider study: Peripheral blood samples were taken at initial diagnosis, before any treatment was given. To identify distinguishing TCR V-J signatures, a discovery cohort of around 100 patients was used, comprising approximately 40 with Graves' ophthalmopathy and around 57 with stable Graves' hyperthyroidism. Prospective prediction of ophthalmopathy was tested in an independent validation cohort consisting of 18 to 20 hyperthyroidism patients and around 17 patients who later progressed to ophthalmopathy. For training and testing, the roughly 93 patients in the discovery cohort were randomly divided in a 7:3 ratio. Thyroid tissue and blood T-cell repertoires from about 6 Graves' hyperthyroidism patients were also compared in the study. Following sampling, methimazole starting at 30 mg daily was given to hyperthyroidism patients, and high-dose intravenous methylprednisolone was given to ophthalmopathy patients. According to the paper, TCR Vbeta CDR3 sequencing was carried out on about 140 peripheral blood samples, which came from under 50 ophthalmopathy, 70 to 80 hyperthyroidism and roughly 17 progressor patients. Overall results and qualifications from the work: Sample size was not statistically predetermined, and blinding of investigators to group allocation was not performed. Most expanded thyroid clonotypes (frequency above 0.001) were also detected in blood, suggesting blood repertoires may reflect thyroid immune responses. A 13 V-J signature model separated ophthalmopathy from stable hyperthyroidism, with 87.88% sensitivity and about 81% specificity in cross-validation and 80%/75% in testing. In validation, the model predicted progression to ophthalmopathy with 55% to 71% sensitivity and roughly 72% specificity, a median of around 6.6 months before onset.

As regards this clonotype: The target of this receptor is not known. Qualities for individual bases were not recorded, and no much larger clone is one base off.

Stable Graves' hyperthyroidism was defined as no progression to ophthalmopathy during 18 months of follow-up. Hyperthyroidism patients were newly diagnosed, with disease duration under 2 months, and aged 18 to 65 years. Any patient with an uncontrolled infection, another autoimmune disease, pregnancy or lactation was excluded. Clinical symptoms, serum thyroxine and TRAb, thyroid ultrasound, and orbital computed tomography formed the basis for the diagnoses. PBMCs were isolated from more than 8 ml of fresh peripheral blood by Ficoll-Paque density gradient centrifugation. Total RNA was extracted using Trizol reagent, and RNA quality was assessed on an Agilent 2100 Bioanalyzer. The TCR beta CDR3 regions were amplified from RNA transcripts. For the first round of RT-PCR on the TCR CDR3, the HTBI primer set was used together with the Qiagen OneStep RT-PCR kit. The libraries were constructed in a second round of multiplex PCR and then size-selected and purified. Libraries were sequenced paired-end with 100 bp reads on an Illumina HiSeq2000. The authors' analysis ran thus. SOAPnuke was used to process the raw data, with reads discarded if the reads contained adapters or uncalled bases, had a mean Phred below 15, or lacked an exact constant-primer or identifier match. High-quality paired reads were merged with COPE v1.2.5, and unique nucleotide sequences were defined as clonotypes. MiTCR v1.1 was used to align the clonotypes against IMGT TRBV, TRBD and TRBJ reference segments. The analysis was restricted to V-J combinations with a frequency above 0.0001, which together covered roughly 99% of the repertoires. The TCS score was defined as F50 (clonal expansion) divided by E x V (chaos), with BLOSUM62-based TCRdist calculated between CDR3 peptides within each V-J. Welch's t-statistics and random forest reduced some 510 V-J features to 13, which were used in a naive Bayes classifier (R e1071). TCRdb passed the public sequencing reads through fastp at Q25 and MiXCR, retaining productive beta sequences. When rows share a CDR3 protein, they turn into one entry using the most common DNA and genes. For this entry, the V and J calls and clone size follow TCRdb and not the study's own pipeline. This sample comprises roughly 350,000 distinct CDR3 sequences, roughly 14% of them detected only once. The ten largest clones represent approximately 23% of the sample.

The CDR3 covers 12 residues, taking in both the cysteine and the phenylalanine. CDR3 DNA is the only sequence kept; it has 36 bases, read in frame from the first base. Deletion took 5 bases off V and 4 bases off J, with a span of 8 bases between the germline ends. The germline V gene (reference sequence) specifies LNHDA as CDR1 and SQIVND as CDR2. Recombination connected TRBV19 to TRBJ1-2; the D gene identity is not certain. This clonotype was sampled from a woman in her 30s with Graves' hyperthyroidism. Sequencing was performed on blood. The DNA sequence follows: TGTGCCAGTAGTCCCAAAGGCTATGGCTACACCTTC. Its protein is CASSPKGYGYTF.